This T cell receptor (beta chain) was recovered during a study of CD8 T cells in ankylosing spondylitis. V was shortened by 6 bases and J by 2 bases, with 10 bases between the two germline ends. The CDR3 sequence is 13 residues long. Per the germline V gene, CDR1 is MNHNS and CDR2 is SASEGT. In regard to this clonotype: Its antigen is not identified.

Study-level results: Some motif variants had been reported before (in reactive arthritis synovial fluid and blood). Seemingly distinctive of ankylosing spondylitis blood was a TCR beta motif formed by eight highly homologous variants. Disease-linked clones reportedly concentrated significantly in matched ankylosing spondylitis synovial fluid.

Quantitative 5'-RACE with molecular barcodes was used to make the TCR beta libraries. TCRdb processed the 5' RACE reads anew with MiXCR; each CDR3 protein has one entry. The sample carries 670,000 or so distinct CDR3 sequences, around a fifth recorded once. The sequencing sample was made of blood, either unsorted or a sorted T cell fraction (not recorded which). V gene TRBV6-1 combines with J gene TRBJ1-1; no firm D call. This sequence was found in a male donor with ankylosing spondylitis. CDR3 nucleotides: TGTGCCAGCAGCCGCCGGGCCAACACTGAAGCTTTCTTT. It specifies CASSRRANTEAFF.